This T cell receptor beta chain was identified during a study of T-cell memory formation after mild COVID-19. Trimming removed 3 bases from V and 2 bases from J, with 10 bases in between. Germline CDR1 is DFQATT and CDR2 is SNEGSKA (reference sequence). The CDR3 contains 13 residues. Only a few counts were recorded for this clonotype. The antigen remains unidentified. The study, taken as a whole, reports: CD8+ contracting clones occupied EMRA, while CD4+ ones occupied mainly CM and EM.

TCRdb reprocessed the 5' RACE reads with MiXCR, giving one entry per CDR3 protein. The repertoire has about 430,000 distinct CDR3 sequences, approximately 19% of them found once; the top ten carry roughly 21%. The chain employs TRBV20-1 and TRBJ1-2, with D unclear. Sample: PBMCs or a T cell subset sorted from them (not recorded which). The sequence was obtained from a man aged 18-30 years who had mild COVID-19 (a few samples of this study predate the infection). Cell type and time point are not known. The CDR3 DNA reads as TGCAGTGCTAGGTCGTCAGCCAACTATGGCTACACCTTC. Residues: CSARSSANYGYTF.